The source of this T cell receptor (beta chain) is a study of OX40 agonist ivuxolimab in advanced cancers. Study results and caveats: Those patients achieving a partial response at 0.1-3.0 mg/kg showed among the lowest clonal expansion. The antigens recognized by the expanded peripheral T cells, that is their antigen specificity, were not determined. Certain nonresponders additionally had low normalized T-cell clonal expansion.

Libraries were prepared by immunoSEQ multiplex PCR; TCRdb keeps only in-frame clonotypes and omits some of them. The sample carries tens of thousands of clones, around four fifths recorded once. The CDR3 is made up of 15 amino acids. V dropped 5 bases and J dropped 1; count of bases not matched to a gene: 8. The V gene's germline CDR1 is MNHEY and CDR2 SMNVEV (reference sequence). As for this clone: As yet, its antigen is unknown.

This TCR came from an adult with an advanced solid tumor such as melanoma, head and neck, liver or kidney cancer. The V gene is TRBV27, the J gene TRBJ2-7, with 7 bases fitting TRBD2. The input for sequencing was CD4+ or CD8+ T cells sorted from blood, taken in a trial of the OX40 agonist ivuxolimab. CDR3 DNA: TGTGCCAGCAGTCTCAAAGGGACTACGTCCTACGAGCAGTACTTC. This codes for CASSLKGTTSYEQYF.